These 8 T cell receptor beta chains originate from one sample sequenced in a study of identical twins. TCRdb re-derived calls from the 5' RACE reads in MiXCR, one entry per CDR3 protein. Found here are 500,000 to 600,000 distinct CDR3 sequences, about 20% of them singletons; the top ten hold 0.75% to 0.95%. These data are also associated with another study on T cells expressing NK-cell markers.

The sequenced material came from CD4+ T cells sorted from blood. The receptors were gathered from a woman younger than 35 in good health.

In this sample, this clonotype turned up a few times. V is TRBV29-1 and J is TRBJ2-1, with 8 bases aligning to TRBD2. V was pared by 6 bases and J by 2 bases, with 9 bases of the junction left unmatched. This CDR3 is built from 15 residues. CDR1 and CDR2 from the germline V gene are SQVTM and ANQGSEA. The CDR3 DNA reads TGCAGCGTCGCAAGACTAGCGCGCACCTACAATGAGCAGTTCTTC. As protein: CSVARLARTYNEQFF.

This clonotype has more than one count but fewer than ten. V is TRBV4-3 and J is TRBJ1-1, with a weak D call TRBD1 (6 bases). The germline gives CDR1 LGHNA, CDR2 YSLEER. This CDR3 has 15 residues. The germline V and J ends were trimmed by 0 bases and 10 bases, with 18 bases remaining between them. The DNA for the CDR3 is TGCGCCAGCAGCCAAGAGATAGGACAGTCGATTTCAGCTTTCTTT. It codes for CASSQEIGQSISAFF.

This chain joins TRBV20-1 and TRBJ2-5; possible D gene TRBD2, 5 bases. The germline V and J ends were trimmed by 2 bases and 1 base, with 14 bases remaining between them. The CDR3 contains 15 residues. Germline V gene data show CDR1 as DFQATT and CDR2 as SNEGSKA (reference sequence). The CDR3 DNA sequence: TGCAGTGCTAGAAGAGCGGTGTCGATCCAAGAGACCCAGTACTTC. It specifies CSARRAVSIQETQYF.

This clonotype was seen a few times. The chain joins TRBV10-3 to TRBJ1-2, with 11 bases that match TRBD1. CDR1 and CDR2 (germline): ENHRY, SYGVKD. This CDR3 contains 15 residues. After removal of 2 bases from V and 3 bases from J, the junction contained 2 bases not matched to a gene. In DNA, the CDR3 is TGTGCCATCAGTGAGGGACAGGGGGCCTACTATGGCTACACCTTC. Its translation is CAISEGQGAYYGYTF.

The genes are TRBV20-1 and TRBJ1-1; 9 nucleotides line up with TRBD1. Germline V gene data show CDR1 as DFQATT and CDR2 as SNEGSKA (reference sequence). The CDR3 totals 16 residues. The trim removed 1 base at V and 4 bases at J, leaving 10 bases unmatched. CDR3: CSARAADRGRITEAFF. DNA for the CDR3: TGCAGTGCTAGAGCTGCGGACAGGGGTAGGATCACTGAAGCTTTCTTT.

The chain employs TRBV28 and TRBJ1-2; 9 bases fit TRBD1. The V gene end was trimmed by 6 bases and the J gene end by 5 bases; junction bases not matched to a gene: 7. Germline V lookup: CDR1 MDHEN, CDR2 SYDVKM. The CDR3 length is 14 residues. The DNA of the CDR3 is TGTGCCAGCAGAGAACAGGGGGCTCCATATGGCTACACCTTC. Translated, it gives CASREQGAPYGYTF.

This clonotype occurred a few times. The chain uses TRBV10-3 and TRBJ1-2; 7 bases are shared with TRBD1. V lost 10 bases to trimming and J lost 8 bases; unmatched junction nucleotides: 10. Germline CDR1 is ENHRY and CDR2 is SYGVKD. This CDR3 region has 12 residues. CDR3: CATQTGRFGYTF. CDR3 in DNA: TGTGCCACCCAGACAGGGAGGTTCGGCTACACCTTC.

Only a few counts were recorded for this clonotype. The V call is TRBV7-2, the J call TRBJ1-1; D is unresolved. CDR1 is SGHTA, CDR2 FQGNSA, per germline. CDR3 length equals 12 residues. The V and J ends lost 5 bases and 6 bases respectively, with 10 bases between them. The CDR3 loop reads CASSPGRAEAFF. The DNA of the CDR3 is TGTGCCAGCAGCCCAGGACGAGCTGAAGCTTTCTTT.